The 3 T cell receptor beta chains below were found in one sample sequenced in a study of CD8 T cells in ankylosing spondylitis (dated by TCRdb to about 2017). To prepare the library, 5' RACE was applied. Reads for this sample came from an Illumina HiSeq 2500. The public sequencing data were trimmed at Q25 with fastp and processed into clonotypes with MiXCR by TCRdb, which kept only in-frame beta chains. Rows are unified per CDR3 protein, each entry keeping the most common DNA and genes. The sample has 25,000 to 35,000 distinct CDR3 sequences on record, about 30% of them singletons. 45% to 50% of the sample belongs to the ten largest clones. Material: synovial fluid, either unsorted or a sorted T cell fraction (not recorded which). The receptors were gathered from a male donor with ankylosing spondylitis.

This clonotype was seen a handful of times. The CDR3: CSARVPNTGELFF. DNA of the CDR3: TGCAGTGCTAGGGTGCCGAACACCGGGGAGCTGTTTTTT. The J gene is TRBJ2-2, the V gene TRBV20-1; D gene uncertain. V was trimmed by 3 bases and J by 0 bases, leaving 5 bases between them. The CDR3 is 13 residues long. Germline CDR1 and CDR2: DFQATT and SNEGSKA (reference sequence).

This clonotype was seen a few times. The chain combines TRBV7-9 with TRBJ2-7; possibly TRBD1 or TRBD2 for D (5 bases each). The length of the CDR3 is 12 residues. The germline V gene encodes CDR1 SEHNR and CDR2 FQNEAQ (reference sequence). The V end was cut by 3 bases, the J end by 7 bases, with 10 bases between. The CDR3 DNA is TGTGCCAGCAGCTTGGGTGAGGGGGAGCAGTACTTC. This gives the protein CASSLGEGEQYF.

The table lists this clonotype with a few counts. The chain employs TRBV14 and TRBJ2-7; D not certain. Germline V gene sequence: CDR1 SGHDN, CDR2 FVKESK. The CDR3 totals 14 residues. V was pared by 4 bases and J by 0 bases, with 10 bases between. The CDR3 sequence: CASSPDLLSYEQYF. CDR3 in DNA: TGTGCCAGCAGCCCGGACCTCCTCTCCTACGAGCAGTACTTC.